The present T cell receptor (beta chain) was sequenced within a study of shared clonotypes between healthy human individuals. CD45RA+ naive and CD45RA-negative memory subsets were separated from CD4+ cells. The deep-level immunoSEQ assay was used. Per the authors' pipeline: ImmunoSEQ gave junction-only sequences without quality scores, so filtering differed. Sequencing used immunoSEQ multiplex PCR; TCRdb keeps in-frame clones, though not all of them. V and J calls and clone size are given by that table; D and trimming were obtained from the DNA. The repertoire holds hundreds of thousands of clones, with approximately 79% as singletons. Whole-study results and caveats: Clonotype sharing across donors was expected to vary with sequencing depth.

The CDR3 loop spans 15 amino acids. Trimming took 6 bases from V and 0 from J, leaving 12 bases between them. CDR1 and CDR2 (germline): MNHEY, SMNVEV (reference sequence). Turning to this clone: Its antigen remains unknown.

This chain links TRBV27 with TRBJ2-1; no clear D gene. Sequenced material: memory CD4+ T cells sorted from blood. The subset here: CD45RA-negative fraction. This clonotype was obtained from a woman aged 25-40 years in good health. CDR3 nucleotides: TGTGCCAGCAGAGTGGGCCCGAGCTCCTACAATGAGCAGTTCTTC. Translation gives CASRVGPSSYNEQFF.